The 28 T cell receptor beta chains in this list originate from one sample, sequenced in a study of radiation and T cells in renal cell carcinoma. TCRdb's copy holds only in-frame clones and misses some; the assay was immunoSEQ multiplex PCR. The profile shows about 24,000 clones, more than 45% of them singletons. Treatment defined: treatment-naive control, cytoreductive nephrectomy. The sequences come from tumor tissue, collected from a patient whose treatment was nephrectomy without radiotherapy. The receptors come from a man aged 35-49 years with renal cell carcinoma.

In its sample, this clone was seen a few times. V is TRBV5-1 and J is TRBJ2-1, with TRBD2 matching over 15 bases. V gave up 1 base and J gave up 7 bases; unmatched junction bases: 6. This CDR3 is built from 17 residues. Germline assignment: CDR1 SGHRS and CDR2 YFSETQ. The CDR3 region is CASSLRTSGREANEQFF. The CDR3 bases are TGCGCCAGCAGCTTGAGGACTAGCGGGAGGGAGGCGAATGAGCAGTTCTTC. Based on the CDR3 plus reference TRBV5-1 and TRBJ2-1, the full variable domain is KAGVTQTPRYLIKTRGQQVTLSCSPISGHRSVSWYQQTPGQGLQFLFEYFSETQRNKGNFPGRFSGRQFSNSRSEMNVSTLELGDSALYLCASSLRTSGREANEQFFGPGTRLTVL.

J is TRBJ2-1 and V is TRBV19; possible D gene TRBD1, 6 bases. Germline-derived CDR1 and CDR2 are LNHDA and SQIVND (reference sequence). The CDR3 covers 14 residues. Trimming removed 3 bases at V and 4 bases at J, with 10 bases between. CDR3 residues: CASSMSGQYNEQFF. CDR3 DNA sequence: TGTGCCAGTAGTATGTCAGGACAGTACAATGAGCAGTTCTTC.

The chain couples TRBV4-2 to TRBJ2-5; possibly TRBD2 for D (5 bases). The J call may be wrong; the DNA end is better matched by TRBJ2-7. Germline loops: CDR1 LGHNA, CDR2 YNFKEQ. The CDR3 runs to 14 residues. This CDR3 reads CASSQDVSGVEQYF. CDR3 DNA: TGTGCCAGCAGCCAAGATGTCTCCGGGGTCGAGCAGTACTTC.

The chain carries TRBV28 and TRBJ1-1; D possibly corresponds to TRBD1 (6 bases). V gave up 6 bases and J gave up 5 bases, with 19 bases separating them. The CDR3 has 15 residues. Germline CDR1 MDHEN, CDR2 SYDVKM. CDR3 DNA sequence: TGTGCCAGCAGCGAAAACAGGGTCGGAGGGACTGAAGCTTTCTTT. Its translation is CASSENRVGGTEAFF.

In its sample, this clone was seen once. This chain joins TRBV7-9 and TRBJ2-2; D unresolved. From germline, CDR1 is SEHNR and CDR2 FQNEAQ (reference sequence). Trimming took off 5 bases at V and 2 bases at J, with 12 bases between the two ends. The length of the CDR3 is 15 residues. CDR3 residues: CASSLLRVNTGELFF. The DNA for the CDR3 is TGTGCCAGCAGCCTCCTCCGGGTCAACACCGGGGAGCTGTTTTTT.

This chain joins TRBV25-1 and TRBJ1-5; 7 bases match TRBD1. Germline V gives CDR1 MGHDK, CDR2 SYGVNS. With 7 bases clipped from V and 3 bases from J, the junction kept 6 bases outside the gene matches. The CDR3 sequence is 14 residues long. CDR3 residues: CASTETGFNQPQHF. CDR3 DNA sequence: TGTGCCAGCACCGAGACAGGGTTCAATCAGCCCCAGCATTTT. Variable domain in full (rest from reference TRBV25-1 and TRBJ1-5): EADIYQTPRYLVIGTGKKITLECSQTMGHDKMYWYQQDPGMELHLIHYSYGVNSTEKGDLSSESTVSRIRTEHFPLTLESARPSHTSQYLCASTETGFNQPQHFGDGTRLSIL.

This clone was observed a handful of times. The chain recombines TRBV21-1 with TRBJ1-5. TRBV21-1 is a recognized pseudogene. This CDR3 is 14 amino acids long. CDR3 DNA: TGTGCCAGCAGCAAGATCTATCTCAATCAGCCCCAGCATTTT. Amino acids: CASSKIYLNQPQHF.

The chain carries TRBV21-1 and TRBJ2-7. TRBV21-1 is deemed a pseudogene. The CDR3 contains 19 residues. This chain's CDR3 is CASSKSGDRVQQGDYEQYV. The CDR3 DNA follows: TGTGCCAGCAGCAAATCGGGGGACCGGGTCCAACAGGGTGATTACGAGCAGTACGTC.

The CDR3 coding sequence is TGTGCCAGCAGTTACTCAATCCAACAGGCTAACTATGGCTACACCTTC. Encoded protein: CASSYSIQQANYGYTF. V is TRBV6-6 and J is TRBJ1-2, with D perhaps matching TRBD1 (5 bases). CDR1 and CDR2 from the germline V gene are MNHNY and SVGAGI (reference sequence). V lost 0 bases and J lost 0, with 11 bases in between. CDR3 length equals 16 residues.

Here the CDR3 DNA reads TGTGCCTCCAGGTCAGGGGCAGGTACCGGGGAGCTGTTTTTT. Translating it yields CASRSGAGTGELFF. This rearrangement joins TRBV10-3 to TRBJ2-2; TRBD1 might be the D (6 bases). This CDR3 comprises 14 residues. From germline, CDR1 is ENHRY and CDR2 SYGVKD. Between the trimmed V and J ends, which lost 11 bases and 5 bases, there was a span of 18 bases.

The CDR3 region has the DNA TGTGCCAGCAGCTCTCTAAGTTTAAATGAGCAGTTCTTC. Translated, it gives CASSSLSLNEQFF. This chain joins TRBV5-4 and TRBJ2-1; the D is unclear. The CDR3 has 13 amino acids. Germline-derived CDR1 and CDR2 are SGHNT and YYREEE (reference sequence). V lost 3 bases to trimming and J lost 7 bases, with 11 bases between them.

The V call is TRBV5-6, the J call TRBJ1-4, with TRBD1 identical over 7 bases. The CDR3 contains 15 residues. V shed 2 bases and J 7 bases; nucleotides not matched to a gene: 8. In germline, CDR1 is SGHDT, CDR2 YYEEEE. CDR3: CASSFLTGLSEKLFF. DNA for the CDR3: TGTGCCAGCAGCTTTCTGACAGGGCTTTCTGAAAAACTGTTTTTT.

The rearrangement links TRBV6-4 to TRBJ2-3; D remains ambiguous. Germline assignment: CDR1 MRHNA and CDR2 SNTAGT. The ends were cut back, 4 bases at V and 0 bases at J, with 5 bases in the middle. The CDR3 consists of 13 residues. As DNA, the CDR3 is TGTGCCAGCAGTGCTTCTAGCACAGATACGCAGTATTTT. It codes for CASSASSTDTQYF.

This clone was found a few times. The CDR3 bases are TGTGCCAGCAGCCAGGGACAGAACTATGGCTACACCTTC. Amino acid sequence: CASSQGQNYGYTF. This rearrangement joins TRBV5-5 to TRBJ1-2, with 7 bases matching TRBD1. J was trimmed by 2 bases and V by 4 bases; bases with no gene match: 2. The length of the CDR3 is 13 residues. Germline loops: CDR1 SGHKS, CDR2 YYEKEE (reference sequence).

The chain combines TRBV27 with TRBJ2-1; TRBD2 might be the D (6 bases). CDR3 length: 14 residues. Trimming took off 8 bases at V and 9 bases at J, with 20 bases between the two ends. CDR1 MNHEY and CDR2 SMNVEV come from the germline V gene (reference sequence). This CDR3 is CASGPGTFPTEQFF. In nucleotides, the CDR3 is TGTGCCAGCGGACCGGGGACTTTCCCTACTGAGCAGTTCTTC.

The chain carries TRBV5-1 and TRBJ2-3; D might be TRBD2 (5 bases). The V end was cut by 1 base, the J end by 5 bases, with 14 bases between. This CDR3 contains 15 residues. Germline V CDR1 and CDR2: SGHRS, YFSETQ. In DNA form, the CDR3 reads TGCGCCAGCAGCTTGACTGTGGGAGCAGTAGATACGCAGTATTTT. Translation: CASSLTVGAVDTQYF.

J is TRBJ1-3 and V is TRBV28; possible D gene TRBD1, 6 bases. Germline loops: CDR1 MDHEN, CDR2 SYDVKM. V dropped 5 bases and J dropped 5 bases, with 13 bases sitting between them. This CDR3 spans 14 amino acids. The CDR3: CASSAQGSRNTIYF. CDR3 DNA sequence: TGTGCCAGCAGTGCCCAGGGGTCACGAAACACCATATATTTT.

CDR3 in DNA: TGTGCCAGCAGCAAACAAGCTAGCGGCGACACAGATACGCAGTATTTT. It specifies CASSKQASGDTDTQYF. V usage is TRBV21-1 and J usage is TRBJ2-3; TRBD2, the table's D call, was not compared with the DNA. TRBV21-1 is deemed a pseudogene. The length of the CDR3 is 16 residues.

This chain joins TRBV11-2 and TRBJ2-5; TRBD2 agrees at 8 bases. The germline CDR1 and CDR2 sequences are SGHAT and FQNNGV. CDR3 length equals 14 residues. V gave up 4 bases and J gave up 5 bases; unmatched junction bases: 6. CDR3 amino acids: CASSSRREEETQYF. CDR3 DNA sequence: TGTGCCAGCAGCTCCCGGCGGGAGGAGGAGACCCAGTACTTC.

CDR3 DNA: TGTGCCAGTGTGCCGGGACAGGGATACAATGAGCAGTTCTTC. Protein sequence: CASVPGQGYNEQFF. V usage is TRBV19 and J usage is TRBJ2-1; 9 nucleotides match TRBD1. CDR1 LNHDA and CDR2 SQIVND come from the germline V gene (reference sequence). The CDR3 totals 14 residues. Germline trimming cut 8 bases from V and 4 bases from J; bases unmatched to any gene: 6.

The chain joins TRBV6-5 to TRBJ1-1; D ambiguous. The ends were cut back, 7 bases at V and 0 bases at J, with 12 bases in the middle. This CDR3 is 14 amino acids long. Germline CDR1 reads MNHEY; CDR2 reads SVGAGI. The CDR3 reads CASTVGRVNTEAFF. CDR3 bases: TGTGCCAGCACCGTGGGCCGGGTGAACACTGAAGCTTTCTTT.

This clone was observed a few times. This chain joins TRBV19 and TRBJ2-2; the D is unclear. CDR1 LNHDA and CDR2 SQIVND come from the germline V gene (reference sequence). The CDR3 runs 15 residues. The V gene lost 6 bases and the J gene lost 2 bases, with 13 bases spanning the gap. This CDR3 reads CASRGLAGNTGELFF. DNA for the CDR3: TGTGCCAGTAGAGGCCTGGCAGGTAACACCGGGGAGCTGTTTTTT. Combining the CDR3 with reference TRBV19 and TRBJ2-2 gives the whole variable domain DGGITQSPKYLFRKEGQNVTLSCEQNLNHDAMYWYRQDPGQGLRLIYYSQIVNDFQKGDIAEGYSVSREKKESFPLTVTSAQKNPTAFYLCASRGLAGNTGELFFGEGSRLTVL.

In its sample, this clone was seen once. The gene calls are TRBV19 and TRBJ2-3; possibly TRBD1 for D (5 bases). CDR1 is LNHDA, CDR2 SQIVND, per germline (reference sequence). V was trimmed by 10 bases and J by 2 bases, leaving 13 bases between them. CDR3 length equals 13 residues. The CDR3 region is CATTAGPTDTQYF. The CDR3 DNA reads as TGTGCCACAACGGCAGGGCCCACAGATACGCAGTATTTT.

The rearrangement uses TRBV9 and TRBJ1-1; D call uncertain. There are 13 residues in the CDR3. Trimming took off 3 bases at V and 0 bases at J, with 6 bases between the two ends. Germline CDR1 is SGDLS and CDR2 is YYNGEE. The CDR3 DNA reads as TGTGCCAGCAGCGCCACTATGAACACTGAAGCTTTCTTT. It yields the protein CASSATMNTEAFF.

This clone appeared a few times. This chain links TRBV5-1 with TRBJ2-1, with 15 positions matching TRBD2. Germline CDR1 and CDR2: SGHRS and YFSETQ. The length of the CDR3 is 17 residues. V gave up 4 bases and J gave up 7 bases; unmatched junction bases: 9. The CDR3 loop is CASSPRTSGRESNEQFF. The CDR3 coding sequence is TGCGCCAGCAGCCCCCGGACTAGCGGGAGGGAATCAAATGAGCAGTTCTTC.

This clone was picked up a small number of times. The V gene is TRBV7-2, the J gene TRBJ2-1; D possibly corresponds to TRBD2 (6 bases). The CDR3 has 15 amino acids. V lost 1 base and J 6 bases, leaving 13 bases between the germline ends. The germline V gene has CDR1 SGHTA and CDR2 FQGNSA. In nucleotides, the CDR3 is TGTGCCAGCAGCTTAGACGGAGGGCCCCGCAATGAGCAGTTCTTC. Amino acid sequence: CASSLDGGPRNEQFF.

The chain carries TRBV27 and TRBJ1-3; tentative D call: TRBD1 (5 bases). Trimming stripped 4 bases from V and 2 bases from J, with 9 bases between. CDR3 length equals 14 residues. CDR1 MNHEY and CDR2 SMNVEV come from the germline V gene (reference sequence). The CDR3 DNA reads as TGTGCCAGCAGTTCAGGGAGGGCTGGAAACACCATATATTTT. Its protein is CASSSGRAGNTIYF.

This clone was counted only a few times. The J gene is TRBJ1-2, the V gene TRBV10-3; 10 bases line up with TRBD1. The CDR3 contains 12 residues. The germline V gene has CDR1 ENHRY and CDR2 SYGVKD. Trimming removed 4 bases from V and 7 bases from J; junction bases left unmatched: 0. CDR3 loop: CAISGTGGGYTF. CDR3 nucleotides: TGTGCCATCAGTGGGACAGGGGGTGGCTACACCTTC.